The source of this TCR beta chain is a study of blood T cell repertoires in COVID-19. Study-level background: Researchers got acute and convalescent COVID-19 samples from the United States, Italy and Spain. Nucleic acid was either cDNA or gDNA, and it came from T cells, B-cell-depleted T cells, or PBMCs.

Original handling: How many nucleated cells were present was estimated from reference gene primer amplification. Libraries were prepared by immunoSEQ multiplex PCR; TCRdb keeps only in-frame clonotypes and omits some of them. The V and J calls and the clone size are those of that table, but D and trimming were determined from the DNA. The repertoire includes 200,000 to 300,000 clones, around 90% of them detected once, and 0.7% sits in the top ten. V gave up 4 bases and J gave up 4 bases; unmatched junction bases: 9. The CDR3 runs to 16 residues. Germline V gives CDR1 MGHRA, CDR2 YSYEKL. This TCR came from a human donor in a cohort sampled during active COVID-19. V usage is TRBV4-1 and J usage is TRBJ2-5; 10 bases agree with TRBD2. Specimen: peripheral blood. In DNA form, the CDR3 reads TGCGCCAGCAGCCGCGGACCTAGCGGGAGTGGAGAGACCCAGTACTTC. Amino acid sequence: CASSRGPSGSGETQYF.